Reported below is one T cell receptor (beta chain). Its antigen is not identified. Patients with active juvenile idiopathic arthritis donated these samples. The data were taken from a study of circulating and synovial CD4+ cells in juvenile arthritis. The study's findings and limits: CPL versus bulk CD4 samples: T cell genome counts differed by at least an order of magnitude. Traditional Vbeta family usage analysis missed the pathogenic-like versus bulk difference.

The CDR3 totals 15 residues. After removal of 3 bases from V and 7 bases from J, the junction contained 9 bases not matched to a gene. The germline V gene encodes CDR1 MNHNS and CDR2 SASEGT. Repertoires were generated with immunoSEQ multiplex PCR, while TCRdb's copy carries only in-frame clones and drops some. This sample has 35,000 or so clones; about 95% occur once, and the top ten carry about 0.15%. The chain recombines TRBV6-1 with TRBJ2-7; 10 bases fit TRBD2. The source is a human donor with juvenile idiopathic arthritis. The sample comprised CD4+ T cells from blood. CDR3 sequence reads: CASSDPPSGREEQYF. The CDR3, as DNA: TGTGCCAGCAGTGACCCCCCTAGCGGGAGAGAAGAGCAGTACTTC.